In this sample, the clone carrying this T cell receptor beta chain turned up many times. This sample stems from a study of T cell repertoires in cytomegalovirus infection. The V end lost 5 bases, the J end lost 7 bases, and 14 bases lay between the germline ends. The CDR3 has 14 amino acids. The V gene's germline CDR1 is SGHTA and CDR2 FQGNSA. From the reads, TCRdb called clonotypes with MiXCR, one entry per CDR3 protein. The data hold under 150,000 distinct CDR3 sequences, with 8.8% observed a single time. Sequenced material: PBMCs. The source is a human donor in good health (CMV status not recorded). Some clones in this sample may be carry-over from other donors' samples. This sequence joins TRBV7-2 and TRBJ1-4; a weak D match, TRBD1 (5 bases). The chain's CDR3 is CASSRDSRGEKLFF. CDR3 in DNA: TGTGCCAGCAGCCGGGACTCGCGGGGTGAAAAACTGTTTTTT.